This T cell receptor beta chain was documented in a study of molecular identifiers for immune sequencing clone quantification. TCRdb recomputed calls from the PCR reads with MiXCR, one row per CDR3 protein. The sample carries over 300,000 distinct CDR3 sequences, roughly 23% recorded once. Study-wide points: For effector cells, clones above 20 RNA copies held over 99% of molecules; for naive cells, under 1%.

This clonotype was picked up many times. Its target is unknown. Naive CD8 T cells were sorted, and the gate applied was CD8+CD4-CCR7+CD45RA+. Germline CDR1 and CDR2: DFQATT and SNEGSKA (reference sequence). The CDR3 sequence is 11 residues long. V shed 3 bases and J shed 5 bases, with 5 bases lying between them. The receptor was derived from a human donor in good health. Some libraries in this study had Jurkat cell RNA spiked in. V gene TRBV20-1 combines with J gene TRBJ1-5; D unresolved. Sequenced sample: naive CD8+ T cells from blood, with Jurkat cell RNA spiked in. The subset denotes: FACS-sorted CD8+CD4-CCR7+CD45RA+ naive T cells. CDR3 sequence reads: CSASWDQPQHF. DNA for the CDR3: TGCAGTGCTAGTTGGGATCAGCCCCAGCATTTT.